This T cell receptor beta chain derives from a study of blood T cell repertoires in COVID-19. Looking at the study overall: Samples came from the United States, Italy and Spain, spanning acute and convalescent COVID-19.

The V gene lost 1 base and the J gene lost 7 bases, with 15 bases spanning the gap. The CDR3 consists of 14 residues. The germline V gene has CDR1 SGHDT and CDR2 YYEEEE. Sequencing was performed with immunoSEQ multiplex PCR; in TCRdb, only in-frame clones are kept and a portion is missing. The sample has 400,000 to 450,000 clones; more than 70% are singletons. The sequenced material came from peripheral blood. The chain joins TRBV5-6 to TRBJ2-7; D gene ambiguous. The TCR was taken from a woman in her forties or fifties with COVID-19, enrolled during active disease. CDR3 in DNA: TGTGCCAGCAGCTTGATGACCTCCTCGAGGGAGCAGTACTTC. Translating it yields CASSLMTSSREQYF.